The clone carrying this T cell receptor (beta chain) was detected a few times. What it binds is not known. Sequencing was performed with immunoSEQ multiplex PCR; in TCRdb, only in-frame clones are kept and a portion is missing. Of about 15,000 clones in the sample, roughly nine tenths were seen once. This sample was taken from a study of high-grade serous ovarian cancer treatment subgroups. Study-wide context: Each sample yielded on average approximately 7,700 unique TCR beta rearrangements from 11,000 to 15,000 reads. Notes on the study in general: Tumors within one patient showed repertoire similarity of roughly 0.095 to 0.8.

V gave up 6 bases and J gave up 6 bases; unmatched junction bases: 6. There are 14 residues in the CDR3. CDR1 MNHEY and CDR2 SMNVEV come from the germline V gene (reference sequence). Tumor tissue was taken before any definitive surgery or chemotherapy was given. The sequenced material came from tumor tissue. The chain employs TRBV27 and TRBJ1-5; 9 bases map to TRBD1. The clonotype was recovered from a human donor with high-grade serous ovarian cancer. CDR3 amino acids: CASRRTGDGQPQHF. DNA for the CDR3: TGTGCCAGCAGACGGACAGGGGATGGTCAGCCCCAGCATTTT.